This entry features one T cell receptor beta chain sequence. Its antigen is as yet unknown. The V end was cut by 5 bases, the J end by 3 bases, with 14 bases between. CDR3 length: 14 amino acids. Germline CDR1 reads SEHNR; CDR2 reads FQNEAQ (reference sequence). If patients had autoimmune disease history or systemic immunosuppression, they were excluded. The source of the sample is a study of OX40 agonist ivuxolimab in advanced cancers. For the study at large: With a range of 23 to 79, age averaged roughly 60 years, and roughly 80% were male. Two patients with cutaneous melanoma and one with hepatocellular carcinoma, three in total, showed partial responses. General observations from the study: Determination of antigen specificity was not performed for the expanded peripheral T cells.

TCRdb's copy holds only in-frame clones and misses some; the assay was immunoSEQ multiplex PCR. The sample lists about 62,000 clones; more than 85% were seen once. The rearrangement links TRBV7-9 to TRBJ2-7, with a weak D call TRBD1 (5 bases). This sequence originates from an adult with an advanced solid tumor such as melanoma, head and neck, liver or kidney cancer. The material sequenced was CD4+ or CD8+ T cells sorted from blood, taken in a trial of the OX40 agonist ivuxolimab. The CDR3 spells CASSLGETVYEQYF. The CDR3 nucleotides are TGTGCCAGCAGCCTCGGCGAGACAGTCTACGAGCAGTACTTC.